This T cell receptor (beta chain) stems from a study of CXCR3-negative and CXCR3-positive naive CD8 T cells. Study overall: The libraries yielded around 140 million TRB reads, about 1.5 +/- 0.3 million each. Whole-study findings and limits: Memory cells showed distinct TRBV-TRBJ patterns, while the two naive subsets matched. More hydrophobic TRB CDR3s were found in CXCR3-positive naive cells than in CXCR3-negative naive cells. Surface CD5 matched across naive subsets, and TRB CDR3 properties served to infer TCR strength.

About this clonotype itself: Its antigen is undetermined.

Each TRB cDNA library was prepared by 5' RACE (with UMI labels). TCRdb re-called the 5' RACE reads and gives one entry per CDR3 protein, without DNA. The sample includes tens of thousands of distinct CDR3 sequences. Naive CD8+ T cells showed CD45RO-CCR7+CD27+CD95-. Looked up from germline, CDR1 is SGHDN and CDR2 is FVKESK. The length of the CDR3 is 17 residues. The sample comprised naive CXCR3+ CD8+ T cells from blood. Subset noted: CD45RO-CCR7+CD27+CD95- naive CD8+ T cells expressing CXCR3 (TNR3+). The gene calls are TRBV14 and TRBJ2-7. The clonotype was recovered from a human donor in good health. Some clones in this sample may be carry-over from other donors' samples. The CDR3 spells CASSQDRGAHYSYEQYF.